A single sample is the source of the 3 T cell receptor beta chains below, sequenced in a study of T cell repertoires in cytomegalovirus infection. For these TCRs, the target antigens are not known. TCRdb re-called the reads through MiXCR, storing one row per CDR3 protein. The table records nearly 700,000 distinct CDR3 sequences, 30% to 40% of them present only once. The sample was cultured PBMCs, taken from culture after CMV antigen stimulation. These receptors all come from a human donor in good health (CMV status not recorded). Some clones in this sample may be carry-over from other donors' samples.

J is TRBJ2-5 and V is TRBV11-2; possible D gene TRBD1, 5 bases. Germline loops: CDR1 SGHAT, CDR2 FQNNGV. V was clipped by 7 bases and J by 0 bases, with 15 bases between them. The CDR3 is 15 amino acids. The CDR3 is CASTSVGVYQETQYF. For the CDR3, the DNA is TGTGCCAGCACCTCGGTAGGGGTGTACCAAGAGACCCAGTACTTC. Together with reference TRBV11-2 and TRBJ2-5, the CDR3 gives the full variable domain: EAGVAQSPRYKIIEKRQSVAFWCNPISGHATLYWYQQILGQGPKLLIQFQNNGVVDDSQLPKDRFSAERLKGVDSTLKIQPAKLEDSAVYLCASTSVGVYQETQYFGPGTRLLVL.

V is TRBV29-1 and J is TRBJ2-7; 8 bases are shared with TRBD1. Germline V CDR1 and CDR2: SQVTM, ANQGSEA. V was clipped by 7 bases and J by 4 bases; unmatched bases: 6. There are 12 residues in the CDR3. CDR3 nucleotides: TGCAGCGCCGAGGACAGGGAATACGAGCAGTACTTC. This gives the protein CSAEDREYEQYF.

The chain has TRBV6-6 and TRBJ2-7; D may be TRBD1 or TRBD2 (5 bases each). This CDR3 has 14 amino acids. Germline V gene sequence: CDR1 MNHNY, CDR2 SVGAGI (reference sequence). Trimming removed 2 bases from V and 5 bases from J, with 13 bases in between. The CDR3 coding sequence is TGTGCCAGCAGTTACCGGGACGGGCAGAACGAGCAGTACTTC. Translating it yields CASSYRDGQNEQYF.